Following are 12 T cell receptor beta chains from one sample sequenced in a study of blood T cells in healthy people across ages. A second roughly 6 to 11 cycle PCR used barcoded and J-beta primers. From the 5' RACE reads, TCRdb called clonotypes with MiXCR, one entry per CDR3 protein. The data show roughly 1,700,000 distinct CDR3 sequences, approximately 30% seen once. The specimen was blood. The receptors stem from a woman aged 25-40 years in good health.

This clonotype was picked up many times. CDR3 sequence (DNA): TGCAGCGTTGAAGGTCTAGCGGGAGGGGGTACGCAGTATTTT. Translating gives CSVEGLAGGGTQYF. This chain links TRBV29-1 with TRBJ2-3; 12 bases match TRBD2. The CDR3 covers 14 residues. V shed 1 base and J 8 bases; nucleotides not matched to a gene: 4. CDR1 and CDR2 from the germline V gene are SQVTM and ANQGSEA.

This clonotype showed up many times. The V and J genes are TRBV6-6 and TRBJ1-5, with D maybe TRBD1 (5 bases). Looked up from germline, CDR1 is MNHNY and CDR2 is SVGAGI (reference sequence). Trimming left V 8 bases short and J 4 bases short, with 12 bases between. This CDR3 is built from 13 residues. In DNA form, the CDR3 reads TGTGCCAGCCAGACAGTGAGAAATCAGCCCCAGCATTTT. It yields the protein CASQTVRNQPQHF.

The table lists this clonotype with a few counts. The rearrangement links TRBV11-2 to TRBJ1-5, with unresolved D. This CDR3 region has 12 residues. Trimming removed 0 bases at V and 12 bases at J, with 9 bases between. CDR1 and CDR2 from the germline V gene are SGHAT and FQNNGV. CDR3 sequence: CASSLDQIRQHF. CDR3 nucleotide sequence: TGTGCCAGCAGCTTAGATCAGATCCGCCAGCATTTT.

This clonotype showed up just a few times. V gene TRBV2 combines with J gene TRBJ2-1; D is perhaps TRBD1 or TRBD2 (5 bases each). The CDR3 runs to 14 residues. V was shortened by 6 bases and J by 9 bases, with 18 bases between the two germline ends. The germline V gene encodes CDR1 SNHLY and CDR2 FYNNEI. CDR3 residues: CASSRTGQAGEQFF. In nucleotides, the CDR3 is TGTGCCAGCAGCCGAACGGGGCAGGCGGGTGAGCAGTTCTTC.

The rearrangement links TRBV20-1 to TRBJ1-5; possible D gene TRBD1, 5 bases. Germline lookup yields CDR1 DFQATT and CDR2 SNEGSKA (reference sequence). This CDR3 region has 14 residues. The V end was cut by 5 bases, the J end by 4 bases, with 15 bases between. CDR3 loop: CSALGTTANQPQHF. The CDR3 nucleotides read TGCAGTGCTTTAGGGACTACTGCAAATCAGCCCCAGCATTTT.

The chain links TRBV29-1 to TRBJ1-4, with no clear D. V was trimmed by 6 bases and J by 0 bases, leaving 11 bases between them. This CDR3 contains 14 residues. Per the germline V gene, CDR1 is SQVTM and CDR2 is ANQGSEA. The CDR3 sequence is CSVTRGSTNEKLFF. The CDR3 DNA is TGCAGCGTCACCAGAGGCTCAACTAATGAAAAACTGTTTTTT.

This chain joins TRBV7-7 and TRBJ2-1; D is possibly TRBD1 (6 bases). Germline loops: CDR1 SSHAT, CDR2 FNYEAQ (reference sequence). V was cut by 4 bases and J by 13 bases, with 20 bases left in between. The CDR3 contains 14 residues. CDR3 in DNA: TGTGCCAGCAGCTCCAGGGGTGACCCACGAGCCCAGTTCTTC. This encodes CASSSRGDPRAQFF. Using reference TRBV7-7 and TRBJ2-1 for the parts outside the CDR3, the full variable domain is GAGVSQSPRYKVTKRGQDVTLRCDPISSHATLYWYQQALGQGPEFLTYFNYEAQPDKSGLPSDRFSAERPEGSISTLTIQRTEQRDSAMYRCASSSRGDPRAQFFGPGTRLTVL.

V usage is TRBV20-1 and J usage is TRBJ2-1, with D possibly being TRBD2 (7 bases). CDR3 size: 19 residues. Germline lookup yields CDR1 DFQATT and CDR2 SNEGSKA (reference sequence). The germline V and J ends were trimmed by 0 bases and 0 bases, with 21 bases remaining between them. The chain's CDR3 is CSARDQRGARGPSYNEQFF. CDR3 nucleotide sequence: TGCAGTGCTAGAGATCAACGGGGCGCGCGGGGGCCCTCCTACAATGAGCAGTTCTTC.

V and J are TRBV9 and TRBJ2-4; weak D call: TRBD1 (5 bases). There are 16 residues in the CDR3. The V end was cut by 0 bases, the J end by 5 bases, with 15 bases between. Looked up from germline, CDR1 is SGDLS and CDR2 is YYNGEE. This CDR3 reads CASSVALDTDQNIQYF. CDR3 sequence (DNA): TGTGCCAGCAGCGTAGCCTTGGACACCGACCAAAACATTCAGTACTTC.

This clonotype was observed a few times. A read error may be the cause here, since a much bigger clone is one base away. The rearrangement uses TRBV20-1 and TRBJ2-7, with D maybe TRBD1 (5 bases). The CDR3 is 12 amino acids. Germline lookup yields CDR1 DFQATT and CDR2 SNEGSKA (reference sequence). In nucleotides, the CDR3 is TGCAGGGCTAGTGCAGGGCTGGGGGAGCAGTACTTC. Amino acids: CRASAGLGEQYF.

V and J are TRBV7-6 and TRBJ1-5, with 7 bases that match TRBD1. Per the germline V gene, CDR1 is SGHVS and CDR2 is FNYEAQ. V lost 3 bases and J lost 4; bases outside the gene matches: 9. The CDR3 contains 16 residues. The CDR3 is CASSLGNRGANQPQHF. The DNA for the CDR3 is TGTGCCAGCAGCTTGGGGAACAGGGGTGCGAATCAGCCCCAGCATTTT.

This clonotype was seen only once. The chain employs TRBV5-1 and TRBJ2-7; D gene uncertain. Trimming took 4 bases from V and 3 from J, leaving 11 bases between them. The CDR3 spans 13 residues. Germline V gene lookup returns CDR1 SGHRS and CDR2 YFSETQ. The CDR3 bases are TGCGCCAGCAGCCACCGGAACAGCTACGAGCAGTACTTC. This codes for CASSHRNSYEQYF.